This record covers a single TCR beta chain. This clone was recorded a few times. The antigen this receptor binds is unknown. No much larger clone exists at a distance of one base, and base qualities are not known. The data were taken from a study of regulatory dendritic cells for organ transplantation (dated by TCRdb to about 2017). Study-wide context: Before and after allostimulation with regulatory or mature dendritic cells, TCRbeta repertoires were sequenced from sorted naive and memory CD4+ and CD8+ T cells.

TCRbeta CDR3 regions were amplified by multiplexed two-step PCR using Vbeta-specific forward primers and Jbeta-specific reverse primers. The TCRbeta libraries were sequenced on an Illumina instrument via the immunoSEQ service. The original methods were these. V, D and J genes were assigned using IMGT annotation, and counts were corrected for multiplex PCR bias using synthetic CDR3 analogues. In the immunoSEQ Analyzer, repertoire clonality was calculated as one minus the normalized Shannon entropy. Clonal expansion was defined using Fisher's exact test with Benjamini-Hochberg false discovery rate control and a two-tailed threshold of P<0.01. Drawn from immuneACCESS, this table holds only the in-frame rearrangements with V and J called that TCRdb kept. Clones are partly lost; checked studies trace under half to an unresolved V gene and leave the rest unexplained. The DNA was the basis for D and trimming; V, J and clone size are from that table. Recorded for this sample are 20,000 to 25,000 clones; about 70% of them occurred a single time. The ten largest clones represent approximately 0.9% of the sample.

Results the study describes overall, beyond this receptor: Allostimulation expanded memory CD8+ clones in both subjects, but regulatory dendritic cells appeared to induce more limited expansion than mature dendritic cells. Only a couple of subjects were sequenced, and considerable between-individual heterogeneity in the alloreactive memory CD8+ T cell pool was noted by the authors. The repertoires of naive CD4+ and CD8+ T cells were highly diverse, while memory cell repertoires were less diverse, with memory CD8+ cells being the most oligoclonal. Among the resting subsets, memory CD8+ T cells contained the most alloreactive TCR clonotypes.

FACS was used to sort CD4+ or CD8+ cells into naive T cells (CD45RA+) and memory T cells (CD45RO+). T cells for TCR sequencing came from two healthy control subjects. Unstimulated sorted T cell subsets were used as baseline controls for the mixed lymphocyte reactions. Genomic DNA was extracted with the Qiagen DNeasy Blood & Tissue Kit. Via the germline V gene, CDR1 is SGHRS and CDR2 YFSETQ. The CDR3 runs 15 amino acids, cysteine and phenylalanine included. CDR3 DNA only is kept here, 45 bases in frame from base 1. V ends up 2 bases short and J 5 bases short, with an unmatched junction base count of 4.

The origin of this receptor is a human donor in good health. The sequencing sample was made of memory CD4+ T cells from blood. Read against the paper, the sample's cell subset or site label means: CD45RO+ memory T cells. The sequence is built from TRBV5-1 and TRBJ1-6, and TRBD1 aligns with 7 junction nucleotides. CDR3 loop: CASSFPQGDNSPLHF. The nucleotide sequence reads TGCGCCAGCAGCTTCCCTCAGGGGGATAATTCACCCCTCCACTTT. The CDR3, completed at both ends by the reference TRBV5-1 and TRBJ1-6 genes, gives the full variable domain KAGVTQTPRYLIKTRGQQVTLSCSPISGHRSVSWYQQTPGQGLQFLFEYFSETQRNKGNFPGRFSGRQFSNSRSEMNVSTLELGDSALYLCASSFPQGDNSPLHFGNGTRLTVT.